Sequencing of this T cell receptor beta chain was carried out in a study of cytomegalovirus exposure and HLA in healthy donors. With regard to this clone: Its antigen is unknown.

The CDR3 runs 13 residues. Trimming removed 1 base at V and 7 bases at J, with 11 bases between. CDR1 MNHNS and CDR2 SASEGT come from the germline V gene. PCR employed 60 Vbeta and 13 Jbeta primers. Data came from immunoSEQ multiplex PCR; TCRdb stores just in-frame clones and leaves some out. This sample has about 130,000 clones, with about 82% found just once. Points from the study as a whole: A later analysis linked a missense variant in DCLRE1C to the trimming of TCR beta V and J genes. The study designated 150 to 200 TCR beta chains cytomegalovirus-associated. Previously analyzed data showed that most TCR beta V segments were productive at a frequency of about 87% or about 30%. CMV serostatus alone was available as immune exposure information.

The gene calls are TRBV6-1 and TRBJ2-7, with D perhaps TRBD2 (5 bases). The source material was PBMCs. This TCR came from a boy aged 5-17 years in good health and CMV-seronegative. The CDR3 loop reads CASSEGPRREQYF. The CDR3 region has the DNA TGTGCCAGCAGTGAAGGGCCGAGGAGGGAGCAGTACTTC.